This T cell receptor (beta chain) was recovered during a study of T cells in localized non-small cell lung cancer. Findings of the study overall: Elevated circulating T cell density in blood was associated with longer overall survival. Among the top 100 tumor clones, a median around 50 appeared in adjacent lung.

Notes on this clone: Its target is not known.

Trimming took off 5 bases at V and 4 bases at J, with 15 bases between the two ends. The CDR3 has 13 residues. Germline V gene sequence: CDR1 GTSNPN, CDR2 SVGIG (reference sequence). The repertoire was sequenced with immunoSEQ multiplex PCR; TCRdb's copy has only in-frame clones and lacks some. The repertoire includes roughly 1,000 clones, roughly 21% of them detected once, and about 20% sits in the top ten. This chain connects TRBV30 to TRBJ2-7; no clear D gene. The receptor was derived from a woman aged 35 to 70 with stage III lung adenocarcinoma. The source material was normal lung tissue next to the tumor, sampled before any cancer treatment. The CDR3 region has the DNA TGTGCCTGGGACTTCCTCCCTTCTTACGAGCAGTACTTC. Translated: CAWDFLPSYEQYF.